This TCR beta chain was found in a study of blood T cell repertoires in COVID-19. Study-level information: Acute-phase and convalescent COVID-19 samples originated in the United States, Italy and Spain.

In the authors' methods: For nucleated cells, counts were estimated from reference gene primer amplification. The table came from immunoSEQ multiplex PCR; TCRdb's copy has only in-frame clones and leaves some out. V and J calls and clone size are copied from that table; D and trimming were computed from the DNA. The sample records around 200,000 clones, roughly 87% being singletons. Researchers sorted participants into cohorts using their self-reported clinical history. The germline V gene encodes CDR1 MNHEY and CDR2 SVGAGI. Trimming cost V 6 bases and J 11 bases; bases outside gene matches: 12. CDR3 size: 13 residues.

This chain connects TRBV6-5 to TRBJ1-1; TRBD1 agrees at 7 bases. This clonotype originated in a man between 18 and 35 years old with acute COVID-19. The source material was PBMCs or T cells enriched from blood (not recorded which). The CDR3 DNA reads as TGTGCCAGCAGGCTAACAGGGGACCCTACGGCTTTCTTT. This gives the protein CASRLTGDPTAFF.